Each of the 30 T cell receptor beta chains below was sequenced from the same sample in a study of cytomegalovirus exposure and HLA in healthy donors. PCR primers comprised 60 Vbeta and 13 Jbeta primers. The repertoire was sequenced with immunoSEQ multiplex PCR; TCRdb's copy has only in-frame clones and lacks some. In the table there are more than 130,000 clones, 60% to 80% of which are singletons. Specimen: PBMCs. These receptors were obtained from a male donor in good health and CMV-seronegative.

This chain uses TRBV19 with TRBJ2-7, with 10 bases that match TRBD1. CDR3 length: 15 residues. Germline V gives CDR1 LNHDA, CDR2 SQIVND (reference sequence). J gave up 2 bases and V 5 bases, and 6 bases lay outside the gene matches. CDR3 in DNA: TGTGCCAGTAGTCCCAGGGACAGGGGCACCTACGAGCAGTACTTC. This sequence encodes CASSPRDRGTYEQYF.

The chain has TRBV9 and TRBJ2-7, with 8 bases matching TRBD1. The V gene's germline CDR1 is SGDLS and CDR2 YYNGEE. V dropped 4 bases and J dropped 2; count of bases not matched to a gene: 11. CDR3 size: 16 residues. CDR3: CASSPHPDRVAYEQYF. The CDR3, as DNA: TGTGCCAGCAGCCCGCACCCGGACAGGGTGGCCTACGAGCAGTACTTC.

This chain connects TRBV19 to TRBJ1-5; weak D call: TRBD1 (6 bases). Germline CDR1 and CDR2: LNHDA and SQIVND (reference sequence). V lost 3 bases to trimming and J lost 0 bases, with 15 bases between them. CDR3 length: 17 residues. The CDR3 reads CASSMGRGRTSNQPQHF. CDR3 nucleotide sequence: TGTGCCAGTAGTATGGGGAGGGGGAGAACTAGCAATCAGCCCCAGCATTTT.

The rearrangement uses TRBV19 and TRBJ2-6, with 9 bases that match TRBD1. Germline V gene lookup returns CDR1 LNHDA and CDR2 SQIVND (reference sequence). CDR3 length equals 17 residues. V gave up 8 bases and J gave up 1 base; unmatched junction bases: 9. CDR3 sequence reads: CASSTGGAGSGANVLTF. CDR3 bases: TGTGCCAGTTCGACAGGGGGAGCTGGGTCTGGGGCCAACGTCCTGACTTTC.

J is TRBJ2-7 and V is TRBV30; D is unclear. Looked up from germline, CDR1 is GTSNPN and CDR2 is SVGIG (reference sequence). The CDR3 sequence is 13 residues long. V was cut by 3 bases and J by 3 bases, with 12 bases left in between. The CDR3 reads CAWRKSASYEQYF. The CDR3 region has the DNA TGTGCCTGGAGAAAGTCAGCTAGCTACGAGCAGTACTTC.

V and J are TRBV29-1 and TRBJ1-2, with D unresolved. The V end lost 4 bases, the J end lost 0 bases, and 15 bases lay between the germline ends. The CDR3 is 15 residues long. Germline V gives CDR1 SQVTM, CDR2 ANQGSEA. This CDR3 is CSVAGVGMANYGYTF. The CDR3 nucleotides are TGCAGCGTTGCAGGTGTAGGTATGGCTAACTATGGCTACACCTTC.

The chain employs TRBV5-4 and TRBJ2-2; D unresolved. Trimming shortened V by 3 bases and J by 8 bases, and 17 bases separated the two germline ends. The CDR3 is 15 amino acids. CDR1 and CDR2 (germline): SGHNT, YYREEE (reference sequence). The DNA of the CDR3 is TGTGCCAGCAGCTCTAAAAACTCTGGTGAGGGGGAGCTGTTTTTT. Translating it yields CASSSKNSGEGELFF.

Only a few counts were recorded for this clone. The chain employs TRBV7-2 and TRBJ1-2; 8 bases match TRBD1. CDR3 length: 14 amino acids. Germline V gene lookup returns CDR1 SGHTA and CDR2 FQGNSA. V lost 6 bases and J lost 4; bases outside the gene matches: 7. The DNA for the CDR3 is TGTGCCAGCAGTTTCGACAGGGGACCCTATGGCTACACCTTC. Its translation is CASSFDRGPYGYTF.

J is TRBJ2-1 and V is TRBV25-1, with D perhaps TRBD2 (5 bases). The V and J ends lost 3 bases and 12 bases respectively, with 18 bases between them. The germline gives CDR1 MGHDK, CDR2 SYGVNS. The CDR3 extends over 14 amino acids. The CDR3 DNA follows: TGTGCCAGCAGTGATACCCGAGGGAGTCGGGGGCAGTTCTTC. This translates into CASSDTRGSRGQFF.

For this clone: A read error may produce the germline difference seen at one junction end. The chain carries TRBV10-3 and TRBJ2-2; D perhaps matches TRBD1 (6 bases). This CDR3 comprises 12 residues. Germline CDR1 and CDR2: ENHRY and SYGVKD. The CDR3 DNA reads as TGTGCCGTCAGGACAGACACCGGGGAGCTGTTTTTT. Translating gives CAVRTDTGELFF.

The chain is built from TRBV4-3 and TRBJ2-5, with 11 bases aligning to TRBD2. The V gene end was trimmed by 0 bases and the J gene end by 4 bases; junction bases not matched to a gene: 1. From germline, CDR1 is LGHNA and CDR2 YSLEER. The CDR3 extends over 15 amino acids. The CDR3 region is CASSQDTSGGETQYF. The CDR3 DNA follows: TGCGCCAGCAGCCAAGATACTAGCGGGGGAGAGACCCAGTACTTC.

This chain uses TRBV7-8 with TRBJ1-1, with 7 bases aligning to TRBD1. Germline V lookup: CDR1 SGHVS, CDR2 FQNEAQ. J lost 3 bases, V lost 4 bases, and 8 bases had no gene match. The CDR3 runs 15 residues. The CDR3 protein is CASSSLWGQYTEAFF. CDR3 bases: TGTGCCAGCAGCTCTCTCTGGGGACAGTACACTGAAGCTTTCTTT.

CDR3 residues: CASSLELSYEQYF. The CDR3, as DNA: TGTGCCAGCAGCTTAGAGCTGAGCTACGAGCAGTACTTC. The chain combines TRBV7-9 with TRBJ2-7; no firm D call. CDR1 and CDR2 (germline): SEHNR, FQNEAQ (reference sequence). V shed 1 base and J shed 3 bases, with 7 bases lying between them. This CDR3 contains 13 residues.

V is TRBV18 and J is TRBJ1-2; D remains ambiguous. Germline V lookup: CDR1 KGHSH, CDR2 LQKENI. CDR3 length: 19 residues. V lost 6 bases and J 6 bases, leaving 32 bases between the germline ends. This CDR3 is CASSRAASGEGGIKNGYTF. In DNA, the CDR3 is TGTGCCAGCTCCCGGGCGGCCTCGGGTGAGGGAGGCATTAAAAATGGCTACACCTTC.

DNA of the CDR3: TGTGCCAGCAGCCGGGACAGTTATGGCTACACCTTC. Its protein is CASSRDSYGYTF. The V call is TRBV7-2, the J call TRBJ1-2; 7 positions agree with TRBD1. The germline CDR1 and CDR2 sequences are SGHTA and FQGNSA. The CDR3 has 12 residues. Trimming removed 5 bases from V and 5 bases from J; junction bases left unmatched: 2.

V usage is TRBV10-1 and J usage is TRBJ1-1, with D unclear. Per the germline V gene, CDR1 is WNHNN and CDR2 is SYGVQD (reference sequence). The CDR3 consists of 13 residues. V lost 3 bases and J 1 base, leaving 6 bases between the germline ends. DNA of the CDR3: TGCGCCAGCAGTGACATCGGGAACACTGAAGCTTTCTTT. Translation: CASSDIGNTEAFF.

J is TRBJ2-4 and V is TRBV4-2; tentatively, D is TRBD2 (7 bases). Per germline, CDR1 LGHNA and CDR2 YNFKEQ. This CDR3 has 14 residues. Trimming removed 4 bases at V and 9 bases at J, with 16 bases between. In DNA, the CDR3 is TGTGCCAGCAGCCTCCTCTGGGGAGGGGGCATTCAGTACTTC. Residues: CASSLLWGGGIQYF.

The chain links TRBV4-1 to TRBJ2-1; the match to TRBD2 covers 10 bases. The CDR3 contains 16 residues. CDR1 is MGHRA and CDR2 is YSYEKL in the germline V gene. V was pared by 3 bases and J by 4 bases, with 6 bases of the junction left unmatched. The CDR3 region has the DNA TGCGCCAGCAGCCAGCATACTAGCGGGATTTACAATGAGCAGTTCTTC. Its protein product is CASSQHTSGIYNEQFF.

The chain carries TRBV11-2 and TRBJ1-1; 7 bases agree with TRBD1. Germline assignment: CDR1 SGHAT and CDR2 FQNNGV. The CDR3 totals 14 residues. V was pared by 5 bases and J by 4 bases, with 7 bases of the junction left unmatched. The CDR3 region is CASSPLPGGTEAFF. As DNA, the CDR3 is TGTGCCAGCAGCCCCTTACCAGGGGGCACTGAAGCTTTCTTT.

The chain joins TRBV27 to TRBJ1-5; 9 bases are a match to TRBD1. The length of the CDR3 is 15 residues. Germline CDR1 is MNHEY and CDR2 is SMNVEV (reference sequence). The junction had 8 bases not matched to a gene; V was cut back by 5 bases and J by 6 bases. As DNA, the CDR3 is TGTGCCAGCAGTATAGGACAGGGGAACGGTCAGCCCCAGCATTTT. This codes for CASSIGQGNGQPQHF.

Only a few counts were recorded for this clone. This rearrangement joins TRBV7-2 to TRBJ1-3, with TRBD1 as a possible D gene (5 bases). The CDR3 runs to 15 residues. V lost 1 base, J lost 4 bases, and 11 bases lay in between. Germline-derived CDR1 and CDR2 are SGHTA and FQGNSA. CDR3 amino acids: CASSLGLRQGNTIYF. DNA of the CDR3: TGTGCCAGCAGCTTAGGGCTGAGACAGGGAAACACCATATATTTT.

In its sample, this clone was seen once. This chain uses TRBV7-3 with TRBJ2-7, with TRBD1 as a possible D gene (5 bases). The CDR3 contains 13 residues. The germline gives CDR1 SGHTA, CDR2 FQGTGA. V was shortened by 4 bases and J by 9 bases, with 16 bases between the two germline ends. The CDR3, as DNA: TGTGCCAGCAGCTCCGGACAATCACAACCGCAGTACTTC. Translated, it gives CASSSGQSQPQYF.

The chain employs TRBV7-9 and TRBJ1-1, with TRBD1 identical over 8 bases. CDR3 length equals 16 residues. V gave up 5 bases and J gave up 3 bases; unmatched junction bases: 11. In germline, CDR1 is SEHNR, CDR2 FQNEAQ (reference sequence). CDR3 protein: CASSHGTGRGDTEAFF. In nucleotides, the CDR3 is TGTGCCAGCAGCCACGGGACAGGAAGGGGGGACACTGAAGCTTTCTTT. Based on the CDR3 plus reference TRBV7-9 and TRBJ1-1, the full variable domain is DTGVSQNPRHKITKRGQNVTFRCDPISEHNRLYWYRQTLGQGPEFLTYFQNEAQLEKSRLLSDRFSAERPKGSFSTLEIQRTEQGDSAMYLCASSHGTGRGDTEAFFGQGTRLTVV.

The rearrangement uses TRBV6-5 and TRBJ2-5; D is perhaps TRBD2 (6 bases). Germline loops: CDR1 MNHEY, CDR2 SVGAGI. This CDR3 comprises 14 residues. The ends were cut back, 6 bases at V and 0 bases at J, with 11 bases in the middle. The CDR3 nucleotides are TGTGCCAGCAGAGGGACTTCTTACCAAGAGACCCAGTACTTC. Its protein product is CASRGTSYQETQYF.

The rearrangement links TRBV4-3 to TRBJ1-2; the D is unclear. The V end lost 1 base, the J end lost 5 bases, and 8 bases lay between the germline ends. In germline, CDR1 is LGHNA, CDR2 YSLEER. This CDR3 is built from 13 residues. CDR3 sequence: CASSQGEGYGYTF. In DNA form, the CDR3 reads TGCGCCAGCAGCCAAGGTGAGGGATATGGCTACACCTTC.

The genes are TRBV10-3 and TRBJ1-1; TRBD1 might be the D (6 bases). The germline V and J ends were trimmed by 6 bases and 1 base, with 9 bases remaining between them. The length of the CDR3 is 13 residues. Germline lookup yields CDR1 ENHRY and CDR2 SYGVKD. DNA for the CDR3: TGTGCCATCAGGATACAGGGGAACACTGAAGCTTTCTTT. Its translation is CAIRIQGNTEAFF.

The chain couples TRBV5-1 to TRBJ1-1; 12 bases are shared with TRBD1. Per germline, CDR1 SGHRS and CDR2 YFSETQ. V lost 1 base and J lost 1; bases outside the gene matches: 8. This CDR3 contains 18 residues. CDR3 coding DNA: TGCGCCAGCAGCTTGAGAGTAGGGACAGGGGGCAAGAACACTGAAGCTTTCTTT. This codes for CASSLRVGTGGKNTEAFF.

The V gene is TRBV5-6, the J gene TRBJ1-1; 7 positions agree with TRBD1. The V segment lost 4 bases and the J segment 7 bases; nucleotides outside the gene matches: 10. Germline V gene lookup returns CDR1 SGHDT and CDR2 YYEEEE. This CDR3 comprises 14 residues. The CDR3: CASSPDDRVGEAFF. The CDR3 DNA reads as TGTGCCAGCAGCCCCGATGACAGGGTTGGTGAAGCTTTCTTT.

Remarks on this clone: An end of the junction differs from the germline gene, which may be a read error. The CDR3 sequence is CASSITAGTSSYNEQFF. The DNA for the CDR3 is TGTGCCAGCAGCATAACAGCGGGGACGAGCTCCTACAATGAGCAGTTCTTC. This chain links TRBV7-3 with TRBJ2-1, with TRBD2 matching over 7 bases. The CDR3 is 17 residues long. Germline CDR1 SGHTA, CDR2 FQGTGA. Drawing the rest from reference TRBV7-3 and TRBJ2-1, the complete variable domain is GAGVSQTPSNKVTEKGKYVELRCDPISGHTALYWYRQSLGQGPEFLIYFQGTGAADDSGLPNDRFFAVRPEGSVSTLKIQRTERGDSAVYLCASSITAGTSSYNEQFFGPGTRLTVL.

This sequence joins TRBV29-1 and TRBJ1-2; maybe TRBD1 (5 bases). Germline V CDR1 and CDR2: SQVTM, ANQGSEA. CDR3 length: 13 amino acids. Trimming stripped 5 bases from V and 1 base from J, with 11 bases between. The CDR3 protein is CSVNEGLNYGYTF. The CDR3 DNA follows: TGCAGCGTTAACGAGGGACTTAACTATGGCTACACCTTC.